The source of this T cell receptor beta chain is a study of blood T cell repertoires in COVID-19. In the source study's methods: The authors estimated nucleated cell counts from reference gene primer amplification. Profiled with immunoSEQ multiplex PCR; TCRdb holds only in-frame clones, not every one. V, J and clone size are those of that table, while D and trimming were read from the DNA. The sample has fewer than 500,000 clones; nearly 90% are singletons. Participant age was roughly 18 to 100 years, and participants resided in fewer than 30 US areas. The receptor was derived from a woman aged 18-29 years with acute COVID-19. Sample: PBMCs or T cells enriched from blood (not recorded which).

As DNA, the CDR3 is TGTGCCAGCAGCTTCGTTACGGGAGTGATGGAGACCCAGTACTTC. This gives the protein CASSFVTGVMETQYF. The chain uses TRBV5-5 and TRBJ2-5; maybe TRBD2 (6 bases). Trimming removed 2 bases from V and 5 bases from J, with 16 bases in between. Looked up from germline, CDR1 is SGHKS and CDR2 is YYEKEE (reference sequence). This CDR3 has 15 residues.